One sample yielded the 2 T cell receptor beta chains listed below, sequenced in a study of glioma-infiltrating T cells after dendritic cell vaccination. Sequenced by immunoSEQ multiplex PCR; TCRdb stores in-frame clones only, minus some. Of fewer than 50,000 clones listed, over 75% are singletons. The sequenced sample was blood, obtained before dendritic cell vaccination. These receptors all come from a human donor with glioblastoma.

This chain connects TRBV7-2 to TRBJ1-3; 7 bases map to TRBD1. This CDR3 is built from 14 residues. The V segment lost 5 bases and the J segment 4 bases; nucleotides outside the gene matches: 5. Germline V lookup: CDR1 SGHTA, CDR2 FQGNSA. CDR3 residues: CASSLRQGGNTIYF. CDR3 DNA: TGTGCCAGCAGCCTTAGACAGGGAGGAAACACCATATATTTT.

This chain joins TRBV19 and TRBJ2-3, with D perhaps TRBD2 (7 bases). Germline-derived CDR1 and CDR2 are LNHDA and SQIVND (reference sequence). The CDR3 length is 15 residues. V was cut by 3 bases and J by 0 bases, with 10 bases left in between. CDR3 coding DNA: TGTGCCAGTAGTATCGGGGGGCGGAGCACAGATACGCAGTATTTT. Its translation is CASSIGGRSTDTQYF. Full variable domain (remainder filled in from reference TRBV19 and TRBJ2-3): DGGITQSPKYLFRKEGQNVTLSCEQNLNHDAMYWYRQDPGQGLRLIYYSQIVNDFQKGDIAEGYSVSREKKESFPLTVTSAQKNPTAFYLCASSIGGRSTDTQYFGPGTRLTVL.